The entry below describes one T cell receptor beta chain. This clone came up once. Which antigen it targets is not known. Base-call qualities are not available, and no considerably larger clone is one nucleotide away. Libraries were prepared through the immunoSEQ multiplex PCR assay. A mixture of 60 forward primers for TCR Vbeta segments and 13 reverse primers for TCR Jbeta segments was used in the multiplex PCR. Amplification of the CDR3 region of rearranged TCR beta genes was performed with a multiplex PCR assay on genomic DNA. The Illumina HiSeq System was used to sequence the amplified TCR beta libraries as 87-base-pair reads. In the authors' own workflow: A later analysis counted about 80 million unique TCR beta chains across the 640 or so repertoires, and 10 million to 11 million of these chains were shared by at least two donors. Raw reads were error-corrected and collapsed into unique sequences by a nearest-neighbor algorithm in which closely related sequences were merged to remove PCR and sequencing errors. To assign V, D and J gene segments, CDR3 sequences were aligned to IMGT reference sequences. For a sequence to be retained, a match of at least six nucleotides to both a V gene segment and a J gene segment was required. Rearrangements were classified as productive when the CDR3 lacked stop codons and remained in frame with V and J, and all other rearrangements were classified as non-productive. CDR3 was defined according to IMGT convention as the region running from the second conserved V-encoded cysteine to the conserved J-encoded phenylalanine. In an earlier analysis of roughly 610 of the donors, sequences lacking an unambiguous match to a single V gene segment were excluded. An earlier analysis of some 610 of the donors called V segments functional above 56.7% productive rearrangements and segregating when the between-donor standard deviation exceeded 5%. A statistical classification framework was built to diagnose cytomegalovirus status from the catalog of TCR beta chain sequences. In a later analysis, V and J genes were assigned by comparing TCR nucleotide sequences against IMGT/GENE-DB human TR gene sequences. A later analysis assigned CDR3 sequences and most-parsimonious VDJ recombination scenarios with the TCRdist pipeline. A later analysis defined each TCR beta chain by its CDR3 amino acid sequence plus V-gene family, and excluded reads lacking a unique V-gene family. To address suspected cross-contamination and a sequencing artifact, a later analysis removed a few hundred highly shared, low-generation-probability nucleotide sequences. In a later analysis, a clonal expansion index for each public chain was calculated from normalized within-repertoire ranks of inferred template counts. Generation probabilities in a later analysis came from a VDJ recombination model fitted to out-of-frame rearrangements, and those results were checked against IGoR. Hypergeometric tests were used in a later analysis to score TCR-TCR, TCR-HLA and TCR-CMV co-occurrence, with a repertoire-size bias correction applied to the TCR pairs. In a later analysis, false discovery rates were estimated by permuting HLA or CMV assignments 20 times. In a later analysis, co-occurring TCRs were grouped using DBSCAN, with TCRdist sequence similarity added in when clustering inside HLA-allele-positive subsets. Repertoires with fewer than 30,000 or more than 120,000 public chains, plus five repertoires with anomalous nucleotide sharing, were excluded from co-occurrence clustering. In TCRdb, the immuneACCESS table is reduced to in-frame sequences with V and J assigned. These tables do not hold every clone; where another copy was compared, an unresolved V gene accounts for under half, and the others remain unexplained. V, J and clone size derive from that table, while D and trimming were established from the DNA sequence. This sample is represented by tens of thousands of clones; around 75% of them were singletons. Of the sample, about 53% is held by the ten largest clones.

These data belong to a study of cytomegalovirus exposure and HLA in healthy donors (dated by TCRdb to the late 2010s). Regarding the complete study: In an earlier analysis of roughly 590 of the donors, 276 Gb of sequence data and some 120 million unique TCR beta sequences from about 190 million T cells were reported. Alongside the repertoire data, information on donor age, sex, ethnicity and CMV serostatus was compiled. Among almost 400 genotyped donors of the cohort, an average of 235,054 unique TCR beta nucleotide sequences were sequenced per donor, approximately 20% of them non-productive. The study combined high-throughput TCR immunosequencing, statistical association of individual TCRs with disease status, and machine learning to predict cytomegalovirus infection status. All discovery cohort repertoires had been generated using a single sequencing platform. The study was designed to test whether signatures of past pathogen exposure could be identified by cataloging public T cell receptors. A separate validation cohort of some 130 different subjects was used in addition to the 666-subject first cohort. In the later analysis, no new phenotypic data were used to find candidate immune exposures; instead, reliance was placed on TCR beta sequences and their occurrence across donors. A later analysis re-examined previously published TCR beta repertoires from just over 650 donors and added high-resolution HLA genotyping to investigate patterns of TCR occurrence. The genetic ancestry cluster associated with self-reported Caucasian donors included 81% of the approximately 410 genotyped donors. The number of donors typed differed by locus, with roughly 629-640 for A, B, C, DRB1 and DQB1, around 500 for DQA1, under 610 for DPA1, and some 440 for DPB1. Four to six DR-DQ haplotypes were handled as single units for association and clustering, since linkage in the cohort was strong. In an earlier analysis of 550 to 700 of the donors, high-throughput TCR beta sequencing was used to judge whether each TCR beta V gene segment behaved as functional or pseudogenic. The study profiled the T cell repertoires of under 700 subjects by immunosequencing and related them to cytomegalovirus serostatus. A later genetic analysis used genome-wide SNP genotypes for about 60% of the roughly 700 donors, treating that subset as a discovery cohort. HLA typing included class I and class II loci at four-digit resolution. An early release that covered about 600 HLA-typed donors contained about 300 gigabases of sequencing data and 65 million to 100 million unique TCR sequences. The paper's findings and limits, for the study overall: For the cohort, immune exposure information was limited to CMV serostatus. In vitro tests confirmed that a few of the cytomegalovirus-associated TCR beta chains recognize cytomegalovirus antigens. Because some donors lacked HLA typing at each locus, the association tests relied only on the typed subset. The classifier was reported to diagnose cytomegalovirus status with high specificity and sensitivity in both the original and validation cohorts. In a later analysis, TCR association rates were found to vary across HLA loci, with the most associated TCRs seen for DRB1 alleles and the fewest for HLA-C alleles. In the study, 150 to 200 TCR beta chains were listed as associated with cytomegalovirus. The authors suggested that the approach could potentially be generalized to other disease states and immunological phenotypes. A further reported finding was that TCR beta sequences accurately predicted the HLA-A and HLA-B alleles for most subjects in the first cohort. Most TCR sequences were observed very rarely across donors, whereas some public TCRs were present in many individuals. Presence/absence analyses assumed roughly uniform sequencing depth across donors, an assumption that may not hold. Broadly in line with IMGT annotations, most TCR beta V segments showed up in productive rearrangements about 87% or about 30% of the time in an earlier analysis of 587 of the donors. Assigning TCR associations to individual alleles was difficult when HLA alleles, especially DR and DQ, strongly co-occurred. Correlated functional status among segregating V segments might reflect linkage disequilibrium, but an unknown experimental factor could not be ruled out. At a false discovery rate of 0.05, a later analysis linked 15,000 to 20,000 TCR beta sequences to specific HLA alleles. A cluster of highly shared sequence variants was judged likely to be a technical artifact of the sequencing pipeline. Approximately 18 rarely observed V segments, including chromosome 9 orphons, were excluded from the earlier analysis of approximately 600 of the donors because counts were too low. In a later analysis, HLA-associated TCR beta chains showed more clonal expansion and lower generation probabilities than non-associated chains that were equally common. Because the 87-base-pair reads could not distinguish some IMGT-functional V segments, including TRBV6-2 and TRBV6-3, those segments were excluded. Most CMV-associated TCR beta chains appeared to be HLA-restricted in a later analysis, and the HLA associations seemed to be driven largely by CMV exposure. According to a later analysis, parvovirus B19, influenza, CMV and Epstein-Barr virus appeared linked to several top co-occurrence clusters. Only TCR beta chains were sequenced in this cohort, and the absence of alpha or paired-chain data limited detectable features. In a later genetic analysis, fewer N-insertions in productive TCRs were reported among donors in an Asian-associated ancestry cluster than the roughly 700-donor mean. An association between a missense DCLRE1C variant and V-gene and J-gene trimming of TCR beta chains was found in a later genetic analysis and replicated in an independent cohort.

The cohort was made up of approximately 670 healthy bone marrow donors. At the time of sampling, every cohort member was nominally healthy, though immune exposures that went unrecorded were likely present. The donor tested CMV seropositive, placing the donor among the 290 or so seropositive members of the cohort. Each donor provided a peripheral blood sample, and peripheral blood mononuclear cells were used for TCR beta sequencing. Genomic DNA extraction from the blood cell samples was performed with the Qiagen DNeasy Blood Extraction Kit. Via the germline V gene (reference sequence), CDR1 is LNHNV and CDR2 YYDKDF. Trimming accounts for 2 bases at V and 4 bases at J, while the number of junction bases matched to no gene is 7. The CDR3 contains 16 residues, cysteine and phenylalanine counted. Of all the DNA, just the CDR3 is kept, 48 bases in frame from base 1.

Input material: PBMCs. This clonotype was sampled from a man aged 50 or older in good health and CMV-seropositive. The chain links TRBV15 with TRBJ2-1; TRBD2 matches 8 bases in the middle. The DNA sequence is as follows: TGTGCCACCAGCAGACTCCGGGGCGGGGGGTACAATGAGCAGTTCTTC. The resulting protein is CATSRLRGGGYNEQFF.